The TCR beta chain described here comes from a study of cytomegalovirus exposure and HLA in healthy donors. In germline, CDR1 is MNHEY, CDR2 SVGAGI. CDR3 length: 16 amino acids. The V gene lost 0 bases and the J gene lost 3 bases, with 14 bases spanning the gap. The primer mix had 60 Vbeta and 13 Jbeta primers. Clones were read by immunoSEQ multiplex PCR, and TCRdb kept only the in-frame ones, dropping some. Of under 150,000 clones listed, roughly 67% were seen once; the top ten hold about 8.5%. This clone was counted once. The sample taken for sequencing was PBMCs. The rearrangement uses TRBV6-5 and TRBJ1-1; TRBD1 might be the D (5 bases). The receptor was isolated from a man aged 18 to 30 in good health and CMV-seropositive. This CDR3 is CASSYSTHGGDTEAFF. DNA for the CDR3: TGTGCCAGCAGTTACTCGACTCACGGGGGTGACACTGAAGCTTTCTTT.